The 24 T cell receptor beta chains presented below share a single source sample, sequenced in a study of blood T cell repertoires in COVID-19. Profiling relied on immunoSEQ multiplex PCR, and the TCRdb table lists in-frame clones only, not all of them. This table holds over 200,000 clones, 85% to 90% found once. The sequenced material came from peripheral blood. The source of these receptors is a woman aged 60-75 years with acute or convalescent COVID-19.

J is TRBJ1-1 and V is TRBV7-2, with TRBD1 identical over 7 bases. V lost 5 bases to trimming and J lost 2 bases; unmatched junction nucleotides: 11. Germline-derived CDR1 and CDR2 are SGHTA and FQGNSA. The CDR3 sequence is 16 residues long. The CDR3 reads CASSILLTGSNTEAFF. The CDR3 bases are TGTGCCAGCAGCATCCTACTGACAGGGTCAAACACTGAAGCTTTCTTT.

This chain uses TRBV7-6 with TRBJ1-4, with 7 bases aligning to TRBD1. The ends lost 5 bases at V and 8 bases at J; junction bases unmatched: 8. CDR1 SGHVS and CDR2 FNYEAQ come from the germline V gene. CDR3 length: 14 residues. The CDR3 region is CASSPGTAGEKLFF. In DNA, the CDR3 is TGTGCCAGCAGCCCCGGGACAGCAGGAGAAAAACTGTTTTTT.

The chain couples TRBV25-1 to TRBJ2-5, with TRBD2 as a possible D gene (7 bases). Germline V gives CDR1 MGHDK, CDR2 SYGVNS. This CDR3 region has 15 residues. V lost 5 bases, J lost 5 bases, and 18 bases lay in between. The CDR3 bases are TGTGCCAGCAGTTCTGGGAGGGGGGAAAGGGAGACCCAGTACTTC. It translates to CASSSGRGERETQYF. Drawing the rest from reference TRBV25-1 and TRBJ2-5, the complete variable domain is EADIYQTPRYLVIGTGKKITLECSQTMGHDKMYWYQQDPGMELHLIHYSYGVNSTEKGDLSSESTVSRIRTEHFPLTLESARPSHTSQYLCASSSGRGERETQYFGPGTRLLVL.

This clone appeared a single time. The genes are TRBV12-3 or TRBV12-4 and TRBJ2-5, with a tentative D call TRBD2 (5 bases). Trimming cost V 4 bases and J 3 bases, with 9 bases left between them. The CDR3 has 13 amino acids. CDR3 sequence: CASSSAGEETQYF. The CDR3 nucleotides read TGTGCCAGCAGTTCAGCCGGGGAAGAGACCCAGTACTTC.

The V and J genes are TRBV5-5 and TRBJ2-3; perhaps TRBD2 as D (6 bases). Germline loops: CDR1 SGHKS, CDR2 YYEKEE (reference sequence). The V gene lost 4 bases and the J gene lost 2 bases, with 14 bases spanning the gap. The CDR3 has 15 amino acids. CDR3 sequence reads: CASSLTRRSTDTQYF. Here the CDR3 DNA reads TGTGCCAGCAGCCTGACTAGGAGGTCCACAGATACGCAGTATTTT.

The chain uses TRBV5-1 and TRBJ2-7; TRBD1 might be the D (6 bases). CDR1 is SGHRS and CDR2 is YFSETQ in the germline V gene. V was shortened by 0 bases and J by 4 bases, with 14 bases between the two germline ends. This CDR3 is 15 amino acids long. The CDR3 loop reads CASSLEAGVRYEQYF. The CDR3 nucleotides are TGCGCCAGCAGCTTGGAGGCAGGGGTTAGATACGAGCAGTACTTC.

The V call is TRBV2, the J call TRBJ2-7; D is ambiguous. Germline V lookup: CDR1 SNHLY, CDR2 FYNNEI. Trimming took off 6 bases at V and 1 base at J, with 7 bases between the two ends. This CDR3 has 12 amino acids. The CDR3 DNA reads as TGTGCCAGCAGAGCCCCTTCCTACGAGCAGTACTTC. Amino acids: CASRAPSYEQYF.

This sequence joins TRBV5-1 and TRBJ1-2, with TRBD1 matching 9 bases. This CDR3 is built from 14 residues. Germline loops: CDR1 SGHRS, CDR2 YFSETQ. Trimming cost V 4 bases and J 8 bases; bases outside gene matches: 9. CDR3 sequence (DNA): TGCGCCAGCAGCGGAGGACAGGGGATAGGAGGCTACACCTTC. It encodes CASSGGQGIGGYTF. Full variable domain (outside the CDR3, taken from reference TRBV5-1 and TRBJ1-2): KAGVTQTPRYLIKTRGQQVTLSCSPISGHRSVSWYQQTPGQGLQFLFEYFSETQRNKGNFPGRFSGRQFSNSRSEMNVSTLELGDSALYLCASSGGQGIGGYTFGSGTRLTVV.

This chain links TRBV28 with TRBJ1-5, with 8 bases lining up with TRBD1. With 6 bases clipped from V and 1 base from J, the junction kept 8 bases outside the gene matches. CDR1 and CDR2 from the germline V gene are MDHEN and SYDVKM. The CDR3 runs to 16 residues. The DNA for the CDR3 is TGTGCCAGCAGGCCTTACCGACAGGGGAGCAATCAGCCCCAGCATTTT. It translates to CASRPYRQGSNQPQHF.

This chain links TRBV6-5 with TRBJ1-3, with a tentative D call TRBD1 (6 bases). This CDR3 region has 15 residues. Trimming left V 6 bases short and J 3 bases short, with 15 bases between. The germline gives CDR1 MNHEY, CDR2 SVGAGI. The CDR3 region has the DNA TGTGCCAGCAGGATACAGGGTTCGGGTGGAAACACCATATATTTT. It specifies CASRIQGSGGNTIYF.

This clone was recorded once. V gene TRBV10-3 combines with J gene TRBJ2-1; 11 bases are shared with TRBD1. The CDR3 totals 15 residues. V was pared by 2 bases and J by 10 bases, with 7 bases of the junction left unmatched. Looked up from germline, CDR1 is ENHRY and CDR2 is SYGVKD. The CDR3, as DNA: TGTGCCATCAGTGAGCCAGGGGACAGGGGGGTAGAGCAGTTCTTC. The encoded protein is CAISEPGDRGVEQFF.

J is TRBJ2-2 and V is TRBV19; the D gene is possibly TRBD1 (6 bases). The V and J ends lost 5 bases and 6 bases respectively, with 13 bases between them. Germline-derived CDR1 and CDR2 are LNHDA and SQIVND (reference sequence). The CDR3 is 14 amino acids. CDR3: CASSPTGMAGELFF. The DNA for the CDR3 is TGTGCCAGTAGTCCCACAGGGATGGCCGGGGAGCTGTTTTTT. Using reference TRBV19 and TRBJ2-2 for the parts outside the CDR3, the full variable domain is DGGITQSPKYLFRKEGQNVTLSCEQNLNHDAMYWYRQDPGQGLRLIYYSQIVNDFQKGDIAEGYSVSREKKESFPLTVTSAQKNPTAFYLCASSPTGMAGELFFGEGSRLTVL.

Only a few counts were recorded for this clone. The CDR3 is CASSYSPSFNGYTF. CDR3 sequence (DNA): TGTGCCAGCAGTTACTCGCCAAGCTTTAATGGCTACACCTTC. The chain has TRBV6-5 and TRBJ1-2; D uncertain. The germline gives CDR1 MNHEY, CDR2 SVGAGI. V was shortened by 0 bases and J by 6 bases, with 11 bases between the two germline ends. This CDR3 is built from 14 residues.

This chain uses TRBV18 with TRBJ1-6, with TRBD1 as a possible D gene (5 bases). The V and J ends lost 3 bases and 3 bases respectively, with 9 bases between them. Germline V gene data show CDR1 as KGHSH and CDR2 as LQKENI. CDR3 length: 15 residues. The CDR3 loop is CASSPATDYNSPLHF. The CDR3 DNA reads TGTGCCAGCTCACCGGCGACAGACTATAATTCACCCCTCCACTTT.

The chain combines TRBV19 with TRBJ1-1; no clear D gene. Trimming pared 9 bases from V and 0 bases from J, leaving 8 bases between. This CDR3 has 12 amino acids. Germline V CDR1 and CDR2: LNHDA, SQIVND (reference sequence). The CDR3 sequence: CARRALNTEAFF. The CDR3 nucleotides read TGTGCCAGACGCGCATTGAACACTGAAGCTTTCTTT.

This clone was seen only a few times. The rearrangement joins TRBV10-1 to TRBJ2-7, with 14 positions matching TRBD2. The junction had 7 bases not matched to a gene; V was cut back by 6 bases and J by 3 bases. Germline CDR1 is WNHNN and CDR2 is SYGVQD (reference sequence). The CDR3 is 16 amino acids. CDR3 coding DNA: TGCGCCAGCAGCGTTGGGGGACTAGCGGGAGACTACGAGCAGTACTTC. Its translation is CASSVGGLAGDYEQYF.

This clone has just a few counts. The chain carries TRBV5-4 and TRBJ1-1; D is possibly TRBD1 (5 bases). This CDR3 comprises 16 residues. The germline gives CDR1 SGHNT, CDR2 YYREEE (reference sequence). V lost 3 bases to trimming and J lost 1 base, with 16 bases between them. The CDR3 loop is CASSSRQKVSNTEAFF. The CDR3 bases are TGTGCCAGCAGCTCGAGACAGAAGGTCTCGAACACTGAAGCTTTCTTT.

As to this clone: This CDR3 is also generated by other DNA sequences in the sample. The rearrangement links TRBV19 to TRBJ2-7, with 9 bases matching TRBD1. In germline, CDR1 is LNHDA, CDR2 SQIVND (reference sequence). Unmatched junction bases numbered 2, after V lost 4 bases and J lost 4 bases. The CDR3 sequence is 13 residues long. The CDR3 spells CASSTDRGYEQYF. The DNA of the CDR3 is TGTGCCAGTAGTACCGACAGGGGGTACGAGCAGTACTTC.

The chain employs TRBV28 and TRBJ2-1, with TRBD1 identical over 7 bases. Germline CDR1 reads MDHEN; CDR2 reads SYDVKM. This CDR3 contains 17 residues. Unmatched junction bases numbered 10, after V lost 1 base and J lost 4 bases. CDR3 DNA sequence: TGTGCCAGCAGTTTATCCCGGACCGGGACAGCTTACAATGAGCAGTTCTTC. This codes for CASSLSRTGTAYNEQFF.

V gene TRBV27 combines with J gene TRBJ2-6; possible D gene TRBD1, 5 bases. The CDR3 consists of 14 residues. Trimming left V 10 bases short and J 2 bases short, with 12 bases between. From germline, CDR1 is MNHEY and CDR2 SMNVEV (reference sequence). The CDR3 loop reads CAIKPRAGANVLTF. CDR3 sequence (DNA): TGTGCCATCAAGCCCAGGGCTGGGGCCAACGTCCTGACTTTC.

This sequence joins TRBV30 and TRBJ2-3, with D possibly TRBD1 on 7 matching bases. This CDR3 contains 16 residues. V lost 3 bases and J 0 bases, leaving 16 bases between the germline ends. Germline V lookup: CDR1 GTSNPN, CDR2 SVGIG (reference sequence). CDR3 DNA: TGTGCCTGGAGCGTCTCTCAGGGGGGTAGCACAGATACGCAGTATTTT. Translation: CAWSVSQGGSTDTQYF.

This chain joins TRBV5-1 and TRBJ2-7; weak D call: TRBD2 (5 bases). CDR1 SGHRS and CDR2 YFSETQ come from the germline V gene. Trimming left V 4 bases short and J 5 bases short, with 22 bases between. This CDR3 comprises 16 residues. The CDR3 here is CASSTAPGIEVNEQYF. CDR3 DNA sequence: TGCGCCAGCAGCACCGCCCCCGGGATTGAGGTAAACGAGCAGTACTTC.

The chain combines TRBV13 with TRBJ2-2, with D tentatively TRBD2 (6 bases). Germline V CDR1 and CDR2: PRHDT, FYEKMQ (reference sequence). The CDR3 runs 15 residues. Trimming stripped 2 bases from V and 1 base from J, with 8 bases between. CDR3 sequence (DNA): TGTGCCAGCAGCTTATACGGGAGGAACACCGGGGAGCTGTTTTTT. Encoded protein: CASSLYGRNTGELFF.

The rearrangement uses TRBV10-3 and TRBJ2-1, with 10 bases that match TRBD2. The CDR3 length is 15 residues. The germline gives CDR1 ENHRY, CDR2 SYGVKD. With 5 bases clipped from V and 7 bases from J, the junction kept 8 bases outside the gene matches. The CDR3 region is CAISPPGTSVNEQFF. The CDR3 DNA reads TGTGCCATCAGTCCCCCGGGGACTAGCGTAAATGAGCAGTTCTTC.